This T cell receptor (beta chain) was sequenced in a study of OX40 agonist ivuxolimab in advanced cancers. About the study: Those enrolled were 70% to 85% male, with a mean age of around 55 years and ages from about 20 to 85. Anti-PD-1, anti-PD-L1 or anti-CTLA-4 therapy given earlier was allowed, and roughly 38% had some.

Turning to this clone: The antigen is not known.

Study-level points and caveats: Individuals who were partial responders at 0.1-3.0 mg/kg had clonal expansion that ranked among the lowest.

The CDR3 length is 13 residues. The junction had 7 bases not matched to a gene; V was cut back by 6 bases and J by 6 bases. Germline V CDR1 and CDR2: SQVTM, ANQGSEA. Repertoires were generated with immunoSEQ multiplex PCR, while TCRdb's copy carries only in-frame clones and drops some. The profile covers approximately 7,000 clones, with roughly 76% appearing a single time and 73% taken by the ten largest. The sequenced sample was CD4+ or CD8+ T cells sorted from blood, obtained in a trial of the OX40 agonist ivuxolimab. The chain joins TRBV29-1 to TRBJ2-7; 11 positions agree with TRBD1. The receptor comes from an adult with an advanced solid tumor such as melanoma, head and neck, liver or kidney cancer. DNA for the CDR3: TGCAGCGTACCCGGGACAGGGGGGGCCGAGCAGTACTTC. The encoded protein is CSVPGTGGAEQYF.